The clone carrying this T cell receptor (beta chain) has a count of ten or more. Its antigen is still unknown. This sample is part of a study of read filtering for tumor transcriptome and immune sequencing. Molecular barcoded adaptors covering alpha/delta and beta/gamma chains were used on roughly 400 ng RNA. TCRdb re-derived calls from the reads in MiXCR, one entry per CDR3 protein. The sample consists of fewer than 150,000 distinct CDR3 sequences, 13% of them appearing once. Study results and limitations: Single-read clonotypes: 80% to 90% of IR-seq clonotypes (about 3.5% of reads), more than 70% of RNA-seq clonotypes (under 50% of reads). The CD138-negative fraction was mixed bone marrow immune cells, not pure T cells.

Trimming cost V 5 bases and J 0 bases; bases outside gene matches: 3. Germline V gene data show CDR1 as SGHTA and CDR2 as FQGTGA. The CDR3 runs 16 residues. Sequencing was performed on a population of CD138-negative cells sorted from bone marrow. This TCR derives from a donor aged 40 or over with multiple myeloma. The chain joins TRBV7-3 to TRBJ2-1; 11 bases match TRBD2. CDR3 region: CASSRGLAGSYNEQFF. In nucleotides, the CDR3 is TGTGCCAGCAGCCGCGGACTAGCGGGCTCCTACAATGAGCAGTTCTTC.